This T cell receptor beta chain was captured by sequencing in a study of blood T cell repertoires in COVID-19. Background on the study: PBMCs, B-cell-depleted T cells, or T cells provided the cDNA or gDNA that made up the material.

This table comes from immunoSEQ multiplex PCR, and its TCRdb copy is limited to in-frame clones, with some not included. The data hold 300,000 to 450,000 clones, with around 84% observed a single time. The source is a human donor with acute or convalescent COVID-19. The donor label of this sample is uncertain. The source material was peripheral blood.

The DNA for the CDR3 is TGCGCCAGCAGACCTCAACTAGCGGCATACTCCTACGAGCAGTACTTC. Protein: CASRPQLAAYSYEQYF. The V gene is TRBV5-1, the J gene TRBJ2-7; TRBD2 aligns across 8 bases. The CDR3 loop spans 16 amino acids. The V gene end was trimmed by 5 bases and the J gene end by 0 bases; junction bases not matched to a gene: 10. Germline CDR1 and CDR2: SGHRS and YFSETQ.